This TCR beta chain derives from a study of T cell repertoires in cytomegalovirus infection (dated by TCRdb to about 2019). General notes on the study: The HLA type of each donor mattered for the analysis, because public TCR beta signatures pointed to carriage of CMV infection along with the matching HLA type.

Instrument used: Illumina HiSeq 1500. Using fastp at Q25 and MiXCR, TCRdb reprocessed the public reads and kept productive beta chains. Duplicate CDR3 protein sequences are folded into a single record with the most common DNA and genes. This sample is represented by fewer than 250,000 distinct CDR3 sequences; about 12% of them were singletons. Of the sample, roughly 1.7% falls within the top ten clones. What the study reported, not specific to this receptor: The ex vivo response was dominated by HLA-C-restricted CMV-specific TCR beta clonotypes, and the single most frequent clonotype in two of eight donors was supplied by these HLA-C-restricted clonotypes. In both this cohort and an independent cohort of 352 donors, the cumulative frequency of public TCR beta family members distinguished carriers of CMV infection plus the relevant HLA type.

The CDR3, from cysteine to phenylalanine, totals 14 residues. Kept here is only the CDR3 DNA, which spans 42 bases and is read in frame from base 1. V drops 7 bases and J drops 9 bases, leaving 22 bases in between. Taken from the germline V gene, the CDR1 and CDR2 loops are SQVTM and ANQGSEA. To note about this clonotype: Its antigen target is currently unknown. No base quality information exists; no much larger clone differs at one position.

This chain is built from TRBV29-1 and TRBJ2-1, and the D gene may be TRBD2, 5 bases matching. The clonotype was recovered from a human donor in good health (CMV status not recorded). Some clones in this sample may be carry-over from other donors' samples. The sample consisted of PBMCs. CDR3 reads: CSGSLKVGGSEQFF. In nucleotides, the sequence is TGCAGCGGGAGTCTGAAAGTTGGTGGGAGTGAGCAGTTCTTC.